This T cell receptor beta chain is from a study of cytomegalovirus exposure and HLA in healthy donors. Whole-study context: An earlier analysis found 120 million or so unique TCR beta sequences from about 190 million T cells.

PCR involved 60 Vbeta and 13 Jbeta primers. Under the authors' procedure: In a later analysis, of tens of millions of unique beta chains, about 12 million appeared in at least two donors. Libraries were prepared by immunoSEQ multiplex PCR; TCRdb keeps only in-frame clonotypes and omits some of them. Clonal size and the V and J genes are those of that table, whereas D and trimming came from the DNA. The sample includes around 150,000 clones. Note on this clone: Its specificity is unknown.

The germline CDR1 and CDR2 sequences are SNHLY and FYNNEI. The CDR3 totals 13 residues. V dropped 7 bases and J dropped 1 base, with 10 bases sitting between them. Study observations and caveats: Upon later analysis, TCR association rates were observed to vary by HLA locus, being highest for DRB1 and lowest for HLA-C. Researchers catalogued some 160 TCR beta chains as cytomegalovirus-associated.

The sequence derives from a woman aged 60-70 years in good health and CMV-seronegative. The sequencing input was PBMCs. This rearrangement joins TRBV2 to TRBJ1-2; D remains ambiguous. The CDR3 sequence: CASTPGGNYGYTF. CDR3 DNA sequence: TGTGCCAGCACTCCGGGTGGTAACTATGGCTACACCTTC.